Shown below are 15 T cell receptor beta chains from a single sample sequenced in a study of early T cells in non-severe SARS-CoV-2 infection. TCRdb reprocessed the 5' RACE reads via MiXCR and lists one record per CDR3 protein. The sample lists around 68,000 distinct CDR3 sequences; around 5.7% were seen once. Sequenced here: whole blood, sampled at baseline. Source of these receptors: an adult who was a healthcare worker with PCR-confirmed SARS-CoV-2 infection or an uninfected control (not recorded which).

This clonotype has at least ten counts. The rearrangement uses TRBV29-1 and TRBJ2-1; D unresolved. CDR1 is SQVTM, CDR2 ANQGSEA, per germline. Between the trimmed V and J ends, which lost 2 bases and 5 bases, there was a span of 10 bases. This CDR3 is built from 13 residues. CDR3 bases: TGCAGCGTTGAAATGGTAGCCGACAATGAGCAGTTCTTC. The encoded protein is CSVEMVADNEQFF.

The table lists this clonotype with many counts. J is TRBJ1-2 and V is TRBV20-1; maybe TRBD1 (5 bases). This CDR3 is built from 13 residues. V was pared by 1 base and J by 7 bases, with 13 bases between. Germline V gene data show CDR1 as DFQATT and CDR2 as SNEGSKA (reference sequence). CDR3: CSARVSRAGGYTF. DNA for the CDR3: TGCAGTGCTAGAGTGTCCAGGGCAGGTGGCTACACCTTC.

This clonotype came up many times. This chain connects TRBV7-9 to TRBJ2-1; TRBD1 matches 11 bases. CDR1 and CDR2 from the germline V gene are SEHNR and FQNEAQ (reference sequence). After removal of 7 bases from V and 4 bases from J, the junction contained 3 bases not matched to a gene. The CDR3 loop spans 14 amino acids. The CDR3 sequence: CASTGDRGYNEQFF. In DNA form, the CDR3 reads TGTGCCAGCACAGGGGACAGGGGGTACAATGAGCAGTTCTTC.

This clonotype was observed at least ten times. The rearrangement links TRBV27 to TRBJ2-1; TRBD2 matches 9 bases. CDR1 MNHEY and CDR2 SMNVEV come from the germline V gene (reference sequence). Losses at the gene ends were 6 bases for V and 1 base for J; bases not matched to a gene: 10. This CDR3 comprises 17 residues. The CDR3 sequence is CASRRILAGVSYNEQFF. CDR3 bases: TGTGCCAGCAGGAGAATCTTAGCGGGAGTATCCTACAATGAGCAGTTCTTC.

This clonotype was observed many times. The chain employs TRBV11-2 and TRBJ2-1; D is ambiguous. Trimming removed 4 bases at V and 9 bases at J, with 13 bases between. Germline CDR1 reads SGHAT; CDR2 reads FQNNGV. The CDR3 is made up of 13 amino acids. The CDR3 DNA reads as TGTGCCAGCAGCTCCATTGGAGTAAGTGAGCAGTTCTTC. This sequence encodes CASSSIGVSEQFF.

This clonotype was observed a few times. This chain uses TRBV24-1 with TRBJ2-3, with 8 nucleotides matching TRBD1. Losses at the gene ends were 4 bases for V and 1 base for J; bases not matched to a gene: 6. This CDR3 comprises 16 residues. Looked up from germline, CDR1 is KGHDR and CDR2 is SFDVKD. The CDR3 loop is CATSDSDRARTDTQYF. The CDR3 region has the DNA TGTGCCACCAGTGACTCGGACAGGGCCCGCACAGATACGCAGTATTTT.

There are many counts of this clonotype. J is TRBJ2-1 and V is TRBV28; TRBD1 aligns across 7 bases. There are 16 residues in the CDR3. Losses at the gene ends were 6 bases for V and 3 bases for J; bases not matched to a gene: 11. Germline V gene data show CDR1 as MDHEN and CDR2 as SYDVKM. CDR3 in DNA: TGTGCCAGCAGCTGGGTCCGGGACAGCTACTACAATGAGCAGTTCTTC. Amino acids: CASSWVRDSYYNEQFF.

Many counts were recorded for this clonotype. This rearrangement joins TRBV19 to TRBJ2-2; a possible D gene is TRBD2 (5 bases). Trimming cost V 3 bases and J 2 bases, with 10 bases left between them. The CDR3 extends over 15 amino acids. Germline CDR1 LNHDA, CDR2 SQIVND (reference sequence). The CDR3 region has the DNA TGTGCCAGTAGTATGAGCGGATTAAACACCGGGGAGCTGTTTTTT. Translating gives CASSMSGLNTGELFF.

This clonotype was detected ten times or more. The chain links TRBV28 to TRBJ1-1; the D gene is possibly TRBD1 (6 bases). The V gene's germline CDR1 is MDHEN and CDR2 SYDVKM. The germline V and J ends were trimmed by 2 bases and 0 bases, with 10 bases remaining between them. This CDR3 is built from 15 residues. The CDR3 here is CASSLDRNMNTEAFF. The CDR3 nucleotides are TGTGCCAGCAGTTTAGACAGGAATATGAACACTGAAGCTTTCTTT.

This clonotype was seen at least ten times. The rearrangement uses TRBV18 and TRBJ2-7; D possibly corresponds to TRBD1 (6 bases). With 3 bases removed from V and 5 bases from J, the gap between germline ends came to 20 bases. CDR1 and CDR2 (germline): KGHSH, LQKENI. The CDR3 is 16 residues long. The CDR3 nucleotides read TGTGCCAGCTCACCTCCCTCGACAGGCCCGATCCACGAGCAGTACTTC. Amino acid sequence: CASSPPSTGPIHEQYF.

The chain joins TRBV28 to TRBJ2-6; TRBD2 matches at 10 bases. CDR3 length equals 17 residues. CDR1 and CDR2 (germline): MDHEN, SYDVKM. Unmatched junction bases numbered 7, after V lost 7 bases and J lost 1 base. Here the CDR3 DNA reads TGTGCCAGCATCCCTTCTAGCGGGAGATCTGGGGCCAACGTCCTGACTTTC. It codes for CASIPSSGRSGANVLTF. Filled out from reference TRBV28 and TRBJ2-6, the complete variable domain reads DVKVTQSSRYLVKRTGEKVFLECVQDMDHENMFWYRQDPGLGLRLIYFSYDVKMKEKGDIPEGYSVSREKKERFSLILESASTNQTSMYLCASIPSSGRSGANVLTFGAGSRLTVL.

Many counts were recorded for this clonotype. V is TRBV19 and J is TRBJ1-4; no clear D. The V and J ends lost 2 bases and 9 bases respectively, with 16 bases between them. Germline assignment: CDR1 LNHDA and CDR2 SQIVND (reference sequence). This CDR3 contains 15 residues. The CDR3 DNA reads TGTGCCAGTAGTATATTGATTGTGGAGGAGAAAAAACTGTTTTTT. As protein: CASSILIVEEKKLFF. The variable domain in full, with the rest retrieved from reference TRBV19 and TRBJ1-4, is DGGITQSPKYLFRKEGQNVTLSCEQNLNHDAMYWYRQDPGQGLRLIYYSQIVNDFQKGDIAEGYSVSREKKESFPLTVTSAQKNPTAFYLCASSILIVEEKKLFFGSGTQLSVL.

The rearrangement uses TRBV14 and TRBJ1-2, with D possibly being TRBD1 (6 bases). Trimming took 8 bases from V and 3 from J, leaving 10 bases between them. The germline V gene encodes CDR1 SGHDN and CDR2 FVKESK. This CDR3 has 12 residues. CDR3 sequence reads: CASSRQDYGYTF. In DNA form, the CDR3 reads TGTGCCAGCTCGAGACAGGACTATGGCTACACCTTC.

Concerning this clonotype: A read error may account for a junction end that differs from germline. The chain has TRBV12-3 or TRBV12-4 and TRBJ1-2, with D unclear. The CDR3 covers 13 residues. For the CDR3, the DNA is TGTGCCAACAGTTTATCGATAGGGTATGGCTACACCTTC. Its translation: CANSLSIGYGYTF.

The sample holds a few counts of this clonotype. The J gene is TRBJ2-1, the V gene TRBV5-1; 7 nucleotides agree with TRBD2. J gave up 5 bases and V 7 bases, and 3 bases lay outside the gene matches. The germline V gene encodes CDR1 SGHRS and CDR2 YFSETQ. The CDR3 loop spans 12 amino acids. The CDR3 loop is CASLSGNNEQFF. CDR3 bases: TGCGCCAGCCTCAGCGGGAACAATGAGCAGTTCTTC.